The rows below give T cell receptor beta chains drawn from one sample of a study of T cells in tuberculosis. Profiled with immunoSEQ multiplex PCR; TCRdb holds only in-frame clones, not every one. The sample lists about 44,000 clones, more than 90% occurring once. The sequenced sample was PBMCs. The receptors originated from a donor under 30 with latent tuberculosis or without tuberculosis infection. Each CDR3 is given with its conserved first and last residue. D genes are given only for firm matches. Size values are once, few and many counts, or a class for expanded clones, and some rows have none.

once	TRBJ1-1	TRBD1	TRBV27	14	TGTGCCAGCAGGCGGACAGGGATGAACACTGAAGCTTTCTTT	CASRRTGMNTEAFF
-	TRBJ2-3	-	TRBV15	20	TGTGCCACTCACAGGACGGTCGCAGGATTGGATTTAGAGGGCACAGATACGCAGTATTTT	CATHRTVAGLDLEGTDTQYF
-	TRBJ2-3	TRBD1	TRBV6-5	15	TGTGCCAGCAGTTACATTGGACAGGGCCGTCATACGCAGTATTTT	CASSYIGQGRHTQYF
-	TRBJ1-4	-	TRBV7-9	14	TGTGCCAGCAGCTTAGCGGCAGGGCTCGAAAAACTGTTTTTT	CASSLAAGLEKLFF
once	TRBJ1-1	TRBD1	TRBV9	14	TGTGCCAGCAGCGCCGACAGGGGAAACACTGAAGCTTTCTTT	CASSADRGNTEAFF
-	TRBJ2-3	-	TRBV7-2	17	TGTGCCAGCAGCTTAGCTGGGGCTGGTACGTCCACAGATACGCAGTATTTT	CASSLAGAGTSTDTQYF
-	TRBJ1-1	-	TRBV5-4	13	TGTGCCAGCAGCTTTGACAGTAACACTGAAGCTTTCTTT	CASSFDSNTEAFF
-	TRBJ1-1	TRBD1	TRBV6-5	15	TGTGCCAGCAGTCAACAGGGGGCGGCGAACACTGAAGCTTTCTTT	CASSQQGAANTEAFF
-	TRBJ1-5	-	TRBV19	14	TGTGCCAGTAGTATCGGGTCTAGCAATCAGCCCCAGCATTTT	CASSIGSSNQPQHF
-	TRBJ1-2	-	TRBV6-5	16	TGTGCCAGCAGTTACTCGCGGGGGGTGGCGGGCTATGGCTACACCTTC	CASSYSRGVAGYGYTF
-	TRBJ1-2	TRBD1	TRBV19	14	TGTGCCAGTAGTTCCCCCGACAGGGTGTATGGCTACACCTTC	CASSSPDRVYGYTF
-	TRBJ2-5	TRBD2	TRBV2	12	TGTGCCAGCATAATTAGCGGGGGGGCCCGTCACTTC	CASIISGGARHF
-	TRBJ2-1	TRBD2	TRBV11-3	16	TGTGCCAGCAGCTTAGGGCGGGGGAGCTCCTACAATGAGCAGTTCTTC	CASSLGRGSSYNEQFF
-	TRBJ1-1	TRBD1	TRBV27	14	TGTGCCAGCACCCTCACAGGGGGCGACACTGAAGCTTTCTTT	CASTLTGGDTEAFF
-	TRBJ1-1	-	TRBV6-1	15	TGTGCCACCTTACCGAGCAGGGGCAGGAACACTGAAGCTTTCTTT	CATLPSRGRNTEAFF
-	TRBJ2-7	-	TRBV29-1	13	TGCAGCGTGAAAGAGGGGACAAGATACGAGCAGTACTTC	CSVKEGTRYEQYF
-	TRBJ1-1	-	TRBV30	13	TGTGCCTGGAGTGTACTGAGTAACACTGAAGCTTTCTTT	CAWSVLSNTEAFF
-	TRBJ1-2	TRBD1	TRBV6-1	15	TGTGCCAGCAGGCTAAGCCCCGGGACAGGGGAAGGCTACACCTTC	CASRLSPGTGEGYTF
once	TRBJ2-3	TRBD2	TRBV5-1	17	TGCGCCACTGGAGCTGAAAGACTAGCGGGTGGCACAGATACGCAGTATTTT	CATGAERLAGGTDTQYF
once	TRBJ2-7	TRBD1	TRBV2	14	TGTGCCAGCAGTGAACAGGGGGCCTCCTACGAGCAGTACTTC	CASSEQGASYEQYF
-	TRBJ2-1	TRBD2	TRBV29-1	15	TGCAGCGTTCGGGGGGGACTAGCGGGTTACAATGAGCAGTTCTTC	CSVRGGLAGYNEQFF
-	TRBJ1-2	-	TRBV29-1	16	TGCAGCGTTTACCTGGACAGTATGGATCCTAACTATGGCTACACCTTC	CSVYLDSMDPNYGYTF
-	TRBJ1-1	-	TRBV20-1	11	TGCAGCGCCGGGGGTTACACTGAAGCTTTCTTT	CSAGGYTEAFF
-	TRBJ2-3	TRBD2	TRBV5-1	15	TGCGCCAGCAGCTCCCGGGGGGGGACGACAGATACGCAGTATTTT	CASSSRGGTTDTQYF
once	TRBJ1-1	-	TRBV4-1	14	TGCGCCAGCAGCCACCTGGTAGGGGGCACTGAAGCTTTCTTT	CASSHLVGGTEAFF
-	TRBJ2-7	-	TRBV5-1	14	TGCGCCAGCAGAGCGGCACAGGGGACTCTCGAGCAGTACTTC	CASRAAQGTLEQYF
-	TRBJ2-7	-	TRBV2	15	TGTGCCAGCAGGTTTGGGGAGTTACTACTCTACGAGCAGTACTTC	CASRFGELLLYEQYF
-	TRBJ1-5	TRBD1	TRBV19	12	TGTGCCAGTAGTAACAGGGGTCAGCCCCAGCATTTT	CASSNRGQPQHF
-	TRBJ1-2	TRBD1	TRBV30	12	TGTGCCTGGGGCGACAGGGACTATGGCTACACCTTC	CAWGDRDYGYTF
-	TRBJ1-5	-	TRBV30	16	TGTGCCTGGAGCGAGCGGGGGCTAAATAGCAATCAGCCCCAGCATTTT	CAWSERGLNSNQPQHF
-	TRBJ1-2	-	TRBV5-6	13	TGTGCCAGCAGCTTGGTAGCCCCCTATGGCTACACCTTC	CASSLVAPYGYTF
-	TRBJ1-2	TRBD1	TRBV5-1	14	TGCGCCAGCAGCTTGGGGCAGGGGGAGATAGGCTACACCTTC	CASSLGQGEIGYTF
-	TRBJ1-2	TRBD1	TRBV29-1	13	TGCAGCGCCCGGACAGGGGCTAACTATGGCTACACCTTC	CSARTGANYGYTF
-	TRBJ2-7	-	TRBV11-2	14	TGTGCCAGCAGCCCTCCGACGGGAGCCTACGAGCAGTACTTC	CASSPPTGAYEQYF
-	TRBJ2-3	TRBD1	TRBV5-1	15	TGCGCCAGCAAGGTTTCAGGGGGCTACACAGATACGCAGTATTTT	CASKVSGGYTDTQYF
-	TRBJ2-3	-	TRBV27	16	TGTGCCAGCAGGCCCTATAGGACAGAAAGATTTAATACGCAGTATTTT	CASRPYRTERFNTQYF
-	TRBJ2-2	TRBD2	TRBV19	16	TGTGCCAGTAGTATAGATGGCGGGGGTAACACCGGGGAGCTGTTTTTT	CASSIDGGGNTGELFF